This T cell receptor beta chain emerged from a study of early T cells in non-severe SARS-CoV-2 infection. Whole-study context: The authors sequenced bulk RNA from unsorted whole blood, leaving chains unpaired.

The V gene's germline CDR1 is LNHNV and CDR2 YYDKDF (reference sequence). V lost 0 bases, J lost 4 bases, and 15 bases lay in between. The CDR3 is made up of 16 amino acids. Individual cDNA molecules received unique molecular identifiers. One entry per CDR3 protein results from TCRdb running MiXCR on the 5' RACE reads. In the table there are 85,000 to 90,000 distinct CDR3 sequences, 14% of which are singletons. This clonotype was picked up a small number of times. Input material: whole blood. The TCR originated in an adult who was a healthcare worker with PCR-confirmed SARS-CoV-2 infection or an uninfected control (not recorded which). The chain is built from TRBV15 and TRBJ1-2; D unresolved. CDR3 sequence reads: CATSRDILTGGYGYTF. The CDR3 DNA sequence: TGTGCCACCAGCAGAGATATTTTAACGGGTGGCTATGGCTACACCTTC.